What follows describes a single T cell receptor beta chain. The antigen is unknown. Blood was drawn once from each donor into heparinised tubes. The draws averaged about 120 mL. This sample is drawn from a study of beta chain features in type 1 diabetes. Since all of the isolated RNA was reverse transcribed, expressed TCRB transcripts were what got sequenced. The data were produced by immunoSEQ multiplex PCR, yet TCRdb's version contains in-frame clones alone and is incomplete. The sample comprises roughly 350,000 clones, around 10% of which are singletons, and about 0.64% rests with the top ten. Whole-study findings and limits: A closer apparent resemblance between naive, central memory and Treg TCRB repertoires was seen in patients than in healthy donors. TCRB CDR3s from Type 1 diabetes patients were moderately but significantly shorter in all four CD4+ subsets.

The CDR3 spans 16 residues. The sample was central memory CD4+ T cells from blood. This clonotype was obtained from a man aged 30 to 45 with type 1 diabetes. V usage is TRBV21-1 and J usage is TRBJ1-5; the table's TRBD1 call for D was not verified on the DNA. TRBV21-1 has pseudogene status. DNA for the CDR3: TGTGCCAGCAGCTTCCGGGACAGGGGTGGCAATCAGCCCCAGCATTTT. It translates to CASSFRDRGGNQPQHF.